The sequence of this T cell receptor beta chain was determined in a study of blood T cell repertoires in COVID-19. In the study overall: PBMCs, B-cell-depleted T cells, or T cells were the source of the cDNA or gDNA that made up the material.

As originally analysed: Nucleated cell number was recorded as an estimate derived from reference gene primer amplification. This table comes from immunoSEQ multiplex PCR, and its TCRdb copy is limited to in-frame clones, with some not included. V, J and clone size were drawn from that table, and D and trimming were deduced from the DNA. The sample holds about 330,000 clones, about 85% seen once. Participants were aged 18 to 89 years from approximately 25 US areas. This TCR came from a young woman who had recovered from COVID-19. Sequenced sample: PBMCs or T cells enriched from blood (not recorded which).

The CDR3 sequence: CASRWTGVGMNTEAFF. CDR3 nucleotide sequence: TGCGCCAGCAGGTGGACAGGGGTCGGGATGAACACTGAAGCTTTCTTT. This chain uses TRBV5-1 with TRBJ1-1, with 9 bases aligning to TRBD1. Germline loops: CDR1 SGHRS, CDR2 YFSETQ. The CDR3 runs 16 residues. V lost 5 bases to trimming and J lost 0 bases; unmatched junction nucleotides: 8.